This T cell receptor (beta chain) was profiled in a study of Ad26.COV2.S vaccination and SARS-CoV-2 variants. Treatment denoted: roughly 20 received Ad26.COV2.S at low or high dose, single or two shots; 5 received placebo; per-sample allocation not given. Specimens were obtained on day 63 following the first vaccine or placebo injection. TCRdb's copy holds only in-frame clones and misses some; the assay was immunoSEQ multiplex PCR. The sample consists of 500,000 or so clones, approximately 88% of them appearing once. Study-wide results and limits: Greater spike-specific TCR breadth was seen in vaccine recipients than in placebo recipients.

Germline-derived CDR1 and CDR2 are SGHTA and FQGNSA. This CDR3 spans 13 amino acids. The junction had 11 bases not matched to a gene; V was cut back by 4 bases and J by 16 bases. Details on this clone: Its antigen remains unknown.

The source is a person between 18 and 60 years old who received the Ad26.COV2.S COVID-19 vaccine or a placebo. The sequencing used peripheral blood, collected in a trial of Ad26.COV2.S vaccine versus placebo. This chain uses TRBV7-2 with TRBJ1-3; 9 bases agree with TRBD1. The DNA of the CDR3 is TGTGCCAGCAGCTCGACAACAGGGGGCGCCTTGTATTTT. This gives the protein CASSSTTGGALYF.